Following are 25 T cell receptor beta chains from one sample sequenced in a study of CD8+CD57+ T cells in acquired aplastic anemia. Individuals selected for sequencing had exhibited CD8+CD57+ cell expansion on flow cytometry. Genomic DNA, serving as template, underwent TCR beta VDJ and CDR3 profiling. TCRdb used MiXCR to reprocess the reads, holding one entry per CDR3 protein. The sample yields 150,000 to 200,000 distinct CDR3 sequences, roughly half seen once. The sequenced sample consisted of sorted CD4+, CD8+, or CD8+CD57+ T cells (not recorded which) from PBMCs. Receptor source: a human donor with aplastic anemia.

With respect to this clonotype: One end of the junction fails to match germline, which may point to a read error. The chain employs TRBV29-1 and TRBJ1-5; 9 positions agree with TRBD1. Germline V gives CDR1 SQVTM, CDR2 ANQGSEA. This CDR3 contains 14 residues. The CDR3 sequence is CSVETGTGNQPQQF. The CDR3 nucleotides are TGCAGCGTTGAAACCGGGACAGGGAATCAGCCCCAGCAGTTT.

This clonotype was counted many times. The genes are TRBV19 and TRBJ1-4; D unresolved. V was trimmed by 3 bases and J by 0 bases, leaving 5 bases between them. This CDR3 is built from 14 residues. The germline V gene encodes CDR1 LNHDA and CDR2 SQIVND (reference sequence). The CDR3 spells CASSIAATNEKLFF. The CDR3 coding sequence is TGTGCCAGTAGTATTGCTGCAACTAATGAAAAACTGTTTTTT.

This clonotype was recorded at least ten times. V is TRBV9 and J is TRBJ2-7, with 9 bases aligning to TRBD1. CDR1 is SGDLS, CDR2 YYNGEE, per germline. J lost 6 bases, V lost 4 bases, and 5 bases had no gene match. The CDR3 consists of 13 residues. CDR3 loop: CASSPGQGPEQYF. CDR3 bases: TGTGCCAGCAGCCCGGGACAGGGACCCGAGCAGTACTTC.

V is TRBV2 and J is TRBJ1-5; D call uncertain. The V gene's germline CDR1 is SNHLY and CDR2 FYNNEI. Trimming removed 4 bases from V and 0 bases from J, with 7 bases in between. The CDR3 has 14 residues. DNA of the CDR3: TGTGCCAGCAGTGCCCGATATAGCAATCAGCCCCAGCATTTT. Translation gives CASSARYSNQPQHF. The full variable domain, in which reference TRBV2 and TRBJ1-5 provide the parts outside the CDR3, is EPEVTQTPSHQVTQMGQEVILRCVPISNHLYFYWYRQILGQKVEFLVSFYNNEISEKSEIFDDQFSVERPDGSNFTLKIRSTKLEDSAMYFCASSARYSNQPQHFGDGTRLSIL.

This clonotype was found many times. J is TRBJ1-2 and V is TRBV18, with TRBD1 as a possible D gene (5 bases). The CDR3 is made up of 15 amino acids. The ends were cut back, 1 base at V and 2 bases at J, with 11 bases in the middle. Germline-derived CDR1 and CDR2 are KGHSH and LQKENI. The CDR3 bases are TGTGCCAGCTCACCACAGACAGCGATAAACTATGGCTACACCTTC. Protein product: CASSPQTAINYGYTF.

This chain's CDR3 is CAISESTGANYGYTF. In DNA, the CDR3 is TGTGCCATCAGTGAGTCGACAGGGGCTAACTATGGCTACACCTTC. The V gene is TRBV10-3, the J gene TRBJ1-2, with 8 bases matching TRBD1. CDR3 length equals 15 residues. The junction had 0 bases not matched to a gene; V was cut back by 0 bases and J by 0 bases. Germline-derived CDR1 and CDR2 are ENHRY and SYGVKD.

This chain connects TRBV9 to TRBJ1-5, with 7 bases matching TRBD1. CDR1 and CDR2 (germline): SGDLS, YYNGEE. CDR3 size: 14 residues. The V gene end was trimmed by 4 bases and the J gene end by 6 bases; junction bases not matched to a gene: 7. Here the CDR3 reads CASSTGAGSQPQHF. The CDR3 bases are TGTGCCAGCAGCACAGGGGCAGGGTCTCAGCCCCAGCATTTT.

The rearrangement uses TRBV30 and TRBJ1-2; no clear D. Deletions cut 0 bases from V and 2 bases from J, with 7 bases between. Germline values: CDR1 GTSNPN, CDR2 SVGIG (reference sequence). The length of the CDR3 is 13 residues. DNA of the CDR3: TGTGCCTGGAGTGTAGGTCGGAACTATGGCTACACCTTC. The encoded protein is CAWSVGRNYGYTF.

This rearrangement joins TRBV20-1 to TRBJ2-7; the match to TRBD1 covers 7 bases. The CDR3 is 14 residues long. Per the germline V gene, CDR1 is DFQATT and CDR2 is SNEGSKA (reference sequence). V gave up 2 bases and J gave up 3 bases; unmatched junction bases: 7. Here the CDR3 reads CSARPGTAIYEQYF. Written as DNA, the CDR3 is TGCAGTGCTAGACCAGGGACAGCAATCTACGAGCAGTACTTC.

In its sample, this clonotype was seen once. The chain is built from TRBV19 and TRBJ2-5; D uncertain. Trimming removed 2 bases from V and 4 bases from J, with 20 bases in between. Germline-derived CDR1 and CDR2 are LNHDA and SQIVND (reference sequence). This CDR3 has 17 amino acids. CDR3 in amino acids: CASSIRKQSNFPETQYF. Written as DNA, the CDR3 is TGTGCCAGTAGTATACGGAAGCAGTCTAACTTCCCAGAGACCCAGTACTTC.

This clonotype was picked up many times. This chain links TRBV3-1 with TRBJ1-1; D may be TRBD1 (5 bases). V was pared by 2 bases and J by 4 bases, with 17 bases between. Germline loops: CDR1 LGHDT, CDR2 YNNKEL (reference sequence). There are 16 residues in the CDR3. The CDR3 region has the DNA TGTGCCAGCAGCCAATGGTCGGCAGGGAAGAGCACTGAAGCTTTCTTT. The encoded protein is CASSQWSAGKSTEAFF. Based on the CDR3 plus reference TRBV3-1 and TRBJ1-1, the full variable domain is DTAVSQTPKYLVTQMGNDKSIKCEQNLGHDTMYWYKQDSKKFLKIMFSYNNKELIINETVPNRFSPKSPDKAHLNLHINSLELGDSAVYFCASSQWSAGKSTEAFFGQGTRLTVV.

This clonotype was counted between two and nine times. V and J are TRBV4-2 and TRBJ2-1; 10 positions match TRBD2. The V gene end was trimmed by 4 bases and the J gene end by 7 bases; junction bases not matched to a gene: 13. There are 17 residues in the CDR3. The germline CDR1 and CDR2 sequences are LGHNA and YNFKEQ. The CDR3 DNA reads TGTGCCAGCAGCCCGGGGCTAGCGGGAGCCGACAAAAATGAGCAGTTCTTC. Translating it yields CASSPGLAGADKNEQFF.

The V and J genes are TRBV24-1 and TRBJ1-1; no clear D. There are 14 residues in the CDR3. The germline V gene has CDR1 KGHDR and CDR2 SFDVKD. Trimming cost V 2 bases and J 5 bases, with 11 bases left between them. CDR3 residues: CATSDSGRQTEAFF. The CDR3 DNA sequence: TGTGCCACCAGTGATTCTGGTCGTCAAACTGAAGCTTTCTTT.

The sample holds many counts of this clonotype. The rearrangement uses TRBV20-1 and TRBJ2-5, with a possible D match to TRBD2 (5 bases). Trimming shortened V by 3 bases and J by 4 bases, and 9 bases separated the two germline ends. The CDR3 sequence is 12 residues long. Germline V gene lookup returns CDR1 DFQATT and CDR2 SNEGSKA (reference sequence). This CDR3 reads CSARVRGETQYF. CDR3 DNA: TGCAGTGCTAGGGTTCGGGGAGAGACCCAGTACTTC.

This clonotype was detected ten times or more. The chain has TRBV20-1 and TRBJ2-3; 7 bases map to TRBD2. The CDR3 contains 13 residues. The V gene's germline CDR1 is DFQATT and CDR2 SNEGSKA (reference sequence). V was clipped by 8 bases and J by 0 bases; unmatched bases: 5. Here the CDR3 DNA reads TGCAGTACTAAAGCGGGGAGCACAGATACGCAGTATTTT. Translating it yields CSTKAGSTDTQYF.

About this clonotype itself: The junction departs from the called germline gene at one end, perhaps through a read error. The CDR3 sequence: CASNVGGMEKTEAFF. The CDR3 coding sequence is TGTGCCAGCAACGTAGGGGGAATGGAAAAAACTGAAGCTTTCTTT. The chain joins TRBV9 to TRBJ1-1, with D possibly matching TRBD1 (6 bases). The CDR3 loop spans 15 amino acids. CDR1 SGDLS and CDR2 YYNGEE come from the germline V gene.

In its sample, this clonotype was seen many times. The genes are TRBV19 and TRBJ1-5, with TRBD1 identical over 7 bases. V lost 4 bases and J lost 1; bases outside the gene matches: 4. The CDR3 has 15 residues. Germline V gene sequence: CDR1 LNHDA, CDR2 SQIVND (reference sequence). CDR3: CASSTGGNSNQPQHF. In DNA, the CDR3 is TGTGCCAGTAGTACAGGGGGTAACAGCAATCAGCCCCAGCATTTT.

V gene TRBV18 combines with J gene TRBJ1-2, with D perhaps matching TRBD1 (5 bases). V was shortened by 4 bases and J by 6 bases, with 12 bases between the two germline ends. From germline, CDR1 is KGHSH and CDR2 LQKENI. This CDR3 region has 13 residues. CDR3 nucleotide sequence: TGTGCCAGCTCACGGAACGCGGGGGATGGCTACACCTTC. It codes for CASSRNAGDGYTF.

This clonotype occurred many times. The chain recombines TRBV20-1 with TRBJ2-3; D call uncertain. The CDR3 consists of 14 residues. V was pared by 6 bases and J by 4 bases, with 17 bases between. Germline assignment: CDR1 DFQATT and CDR2 SNEGSKA (reference sequence). CDR3 sequence (DNA): TGCAGTGCAACGGACCCTCGGCGGCCAGATACGCAGTATTTT. Its protein is CSATDPRRPDTQYF.

This clonotype has only one observation. V is TRBV7-9 and J is TRBJ2-2; TRBD1 is a possible D gene (5 bases). This CDR3 region has 13 residues. From germline, CDR1 is SEHNR and CDR2 FQNEAQ (reference sequence). V lost 5 bases to trimming and J lost 8 bases, with 12 bases between them. The CDR3 reads CASSRWTPGELFF. The CDR3 region has the DNA TGTGCCAGCAGCCGCTGGACACCAGGGGAGCTGTTTTTT.

This clonotype occurred many times. The chain joins TRBV6-1 to TRBJ1-2, with TRBD1 identical over 7 bases. V lost 6 bases and J lost 4; bases outside the gene matches: 5. The germline gives CDR1 MNHNS, CDR2 SASEGT. The CDR3 extends over 13 amino acids. The CDR3 DNA reads TGTGCCAGCAGGCGGGGACAGCCCTATGGCTACACCTTC. This gives the protein CASRRGQPYGYTF.

This clonotype occurred many times. This chain links TRBV10-3 with TRBJ1-2; maybe TRBD1 (5 bases). V lost 6 bases to trimming and J lost 6 bases, with 20 bases between them. Germline V gene lookup returns CDR1 ENHRY and CDR2 SYGVKD. This CDR3 is built from 15 residues. The CDR3 reads CAIRIGTASENGYTF. DNA of the CDR3: TGTGCCATCAGAATCGGGACGGCGTCGGAAAATGGCTACACCTTC.

About this clonotype itself: A junction boundary mismatches the germline segment, possibly from a read error. The J gene is TRBJ1-1, the V gene TRBV19; tentatively, D is TRBD1 (5 bases). CDR3 length: 13 residues. The V gene's germline CDR1 is LNHDA and CDR2 SQIVND (reference sequence). The chain's CDR3 is CASSRRGNTEASF. DNA for the CDR3: TGTGCCAGTTCAAGGCGGGGGAACACCGAAGCTTCCTTT.

The gene calls are TRBV20-1 and TRBJ1-5, with D unresolved. CDR1 DFQATT and CDR2 SNEGSKA come from the germline V gene (reference sequence). V was shortened by 0 bases and J by 9 bases, with 24 bases between the two germline ends. This CDR3 contains 17 residues. CDR3 sequence: CSAREVSGRPDLGPQHF. In DNA, the CDR3 is TGCAGTGCTAGAGAGGTATCGGGCAGGCCGGACCTGGGGCCCCAGCATTTT.

The table lists this clonotype with many counts. The rearrangement links TRBV24-1 to TRBJ1-4, with TRBD1 matching over 7 bases. The germline CDR1 and CDR2 sequences are KGHDR and SFDVKD. The CDR3 has 14 amino acids. V shed 2 bases and J 5 bases; nucleotides not matched to a gene: 1. The CDR3 coding sequence is TGTGCCACCAGTGATTCGACAGGGAATGAAAAACTGTTTTTT. Translated: CATSDSTGNEKLFF.